This is a list of T cell receptor beta chains from one sample in a study of T-cell memory formation after mild COVID-19. One entry per CDR3 protein results from TCRdb running MiXCR on the 5' RACE reads. The sample lists about 600,000 distinct CDR3 sequences; about 20% were seen once. Source material: PBMCs or a T cell subset sorted from them (not recorded which). These receptors all stem from an adult woman who had mild COVID-19 (a few samples of this study predate the infection). Cell type and time point are not known. Each CDR3 is given without its conserved first and last residue. The order of the fields is CDR3 protein, V gene.

cdr3_aa: ASSYSILAGREGTQY
v_call: TRBV6-5

cdr3_aa: ATSDPRTGNEQF
v_call: TRBV24-1

cdr3_aa: ASSVVNSGGDTQY
v_call: TRBV9

cdr3_aa: ASSQDPRQGRSGANVLT
v_call: TRBV4-1

cdr3_aa: ASSDDRSSYEQY
v_call: TRBV27

cdr3_aa: ASRLKTSRGNTGELF
v_call: TRBV7-9

cdr3_aa: ATSEAGQDSGNTIY
v_call: TRBV24-1

cdr3_aa: ASSASQGSQETQY
v_call: TRBV25-1

cdr3_aa: ASSYVTGSYEQY
v_call: TRBV6-5

cdr3_aa: ASSTTGYEQY
v_call: TRBV6-5

cdr3_aa: ASSPPAPSPLH
v_call: TRBV7-9

cdr3_aa: AIGLPQTGELF
v_call: TRBV10-3

cdr3_aa: ASSQIGINTEAF
v_call: TRBV3-1

cdr3_aa: ASSDVGSSPLH
v_call: TRBV6-1

cdr3_aa: ASSPVAGVRDEQF
v_call: TRBV5-5

cdr3_aa: SARKYSEAF
v_call: TRBV20-1

cdr3_aa: ASSRTLAGAYNEQF
v_call: TRBV5-5

cdr3_aa: SARRFIDGYT
v_call: TRBV20-1

cdr3_aa: ASSLVWRFNTGELF
v_call: TRBV7-8

cdr3_aa: SASPGQWDTGELF
v_call: TRBV20-1

cdr3_aa: ASSIGRSNQPQH
v_call: TRBV5-6

cdr3_aa: ASSQDYLAVSSYEQY
v_call: TRBV4-2

cdr3_aa: ASRRTSGSPPSYEQY
v_call: TRBV9

cdr3_aa: ASSDSQGLVYGYT
v_call: TRBV7-9

cdr3_aa: ASSYSEGLAGAGDTGELF
v_call: TRBV6-6

cdr3_aa: ASSYSRSSGANVLT
v_call: TRBV6-5